Listed below are T cell receptor beta chains from one sample, sequenced in a study of Ad26.COV2.S vaccination and SARS-CoV-2 variants. Generated by immunoSEQ multiplex PCR, the TCRdb table keeps only in-frame clones and is missing some. The sample shows 300,000 to 500,000 clones, about 88% of them seen only once. The sequencing here drew on peripheral blood, taken in a trial of Ad26.COV2.S vaccine versus placebo. These receptor sequences come from a person between 18 and 59 years old who received the Ad26.COV2.S COVID-19 vaccine or a placebo. Each CDR3 is given with its conserved first and last residue. Each record gives: J gene, clone size, V gene, D gene, CDR3 DNA, CDR3 protein. D genes are given only for firm matches. Only some rows state a clone size, as once, few, many or a class for expanded clones.

j_call: TRBJ2-1; clone_size: .; v_call: TRBV5-1; d_call: .; cdr3_nt: TGCGCCAGCAGCTTGTACAATGAGCAGTTCTTC; cdr3_aa: CASSLYNEQFF
j_call: TRBJ1-1; clone_size: .; v_call: TRBV2; d_call: .; cdr3_nt: TGTGCCAGCACCTCGGCGGGGCTAGAAGCTTTCTTT; cdr3_aa: CASTSAGLEAFF
j_call: TRBJ2-6; clone_size: .; v_call: TRBV10-3; d_call: .; cdr3_nt: TGTGCCATCAGTGGGGGGGGCGGTCCGAGCTCTGGGGCCAACGTCCTGACTTTC; cdr3_aa: CAISGGGGPSSGANVLTF
j_call: TRBJ1-4; clone_size: .; v_call: TRBV3-1/TRBV3-2; d_call: .; cdr3_nt: TGTGCCAGCAGCCTTGGCCAGATTAATGAAAAACTGTTTTTT; cdr3_aa: CASSLGQINEKLFF
j_call: TRBJ1-1; clone_size: .; v_call: TRBV18; d_call: TRBD1; cdr3_nt: TGTGCCAGCTCGCCCCTTACAGGGGAAGCTGAAGCTTTCTTT; cdr3_aa: CASSPLTGEAEAFF
j_call: TRBJ2-7; clone_size: few; v_call: TRBV6-5; d_call: TRBD1; cdr3_nt: TGTGCCAGCAGTCCGAGGGGGCGAGAGCAGTACTTC; cdr3_aa: CASSPRGREQYF
j_call: TRBJ1-3; clone_size: .; v_call: TRBV2; d_call: .; cdr3_nt: TGTGCCAGCAGTGCCAGGGGTAGGGACACCATATATTTT; cdr3_aa: CASSARGRDTIYF
j_call: TRBJ2-4; clone_size: .; v_call: TRBV4-1; d_call: .; cdr3_nt: TGCGCCAGCAGCCAACCCAGCAAAAACATTCAGTACTTC; cdr3_aa: CASSQPSKNIQYF
j_call: TRBJ1-5; clone_size: once; v_call: TRBV3-1/TRBV3-2; d_call: .; cdr3_nt: TGTGCCAGCAGCCAAGACCGTGGCCAGCCCCAGCATTTT; cdr3_aa: CASSQDRGQPQHF
j_call: TRBJ1-5; clone_size: .; v_call: TRBV6-1; d_call: .; cdr3_nt: TGTGCCAGCAGTGAATTCCTGGGGTGGGGGAACAATCAGCCCCAGCATTTT; cdr3_aa: CASSEFLGWGNNQPQHF